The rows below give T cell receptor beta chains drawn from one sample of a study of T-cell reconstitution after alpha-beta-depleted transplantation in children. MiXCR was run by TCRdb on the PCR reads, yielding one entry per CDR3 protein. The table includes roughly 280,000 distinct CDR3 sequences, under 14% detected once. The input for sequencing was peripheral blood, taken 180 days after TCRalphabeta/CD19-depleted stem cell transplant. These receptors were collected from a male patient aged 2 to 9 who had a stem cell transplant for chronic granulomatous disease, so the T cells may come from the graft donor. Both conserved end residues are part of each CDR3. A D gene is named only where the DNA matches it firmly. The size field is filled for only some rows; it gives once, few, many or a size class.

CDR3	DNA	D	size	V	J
CASSYRGSTNEKLFF	TGCGCCAGCAGCTACAGGGGTTCAACTAATGAAAAACTGTTTTTT	TRBD1	many	TRBV5-1	TRBJ1-4
CASSGGTSGGMNEQFF	TGTGCCAGCAGCGGAGGGACTAGCGGGGGGATGAATGAGCAGTTCTTC	TRBD2	many	TRBV11-2	TRBJ2-1
CASSHPGLAGAGASYNEQFF	TGTGCCAGCAGTCACCCGGGACTAGCGGGAGCCGGGGCCTCCTACAATGAGCAGTTCTTC	TRBD2	many	TRBV12-3/TRBV12-4	TRBJ2-1
CASSLVTGVTTGELFF	TGCGCCAGCAGCTTGGTGACGGGGGTAACTACCGGGGAGCTGTTTTTT	-	many	TRBV5-1	TRBJ2-2
CASSLIRGRVKNEQFF	TGTGCCAGCTCACTTATCAGGGGGCGCGTAAAAAATGAGCAGTTCTTC	TRBD1	many	TRBV18	TRBJ2-1
CASSYGAGPGTDTQYF	TGTGCCAGCAGTTACGGGGCGGGGCCAGGCACAGATACGCAGTATTTT	-	many	TRBV6-5	TRBJ2-3
CASSRSVNSPLHF	TGCGCCAGCAGCCGATCCGTCAATTCACCCCTCCACTTT	-	many	TRBV5-1	TRBJ1-6
CASMMWGDEQFF	TGTGCCAGCATGATGTGGGGGGATGAGCAGTTCTTC	-	many	TRBV27	TRBJ2-1
CASSPLWTGRGQSYEQYF	TGTGCCAGCAGCCCCCTTTGGACAGGGCGAGGGCAGTCCTACGAGCAGTACTTC	TRBD1	many	TRBV5-5	TRBJ2-7
CASSFSLTNNEQFF	TGTGCCAGCAGCTTTTCCCTAACTAACAATGAGCAGTTCTTC	-	many	TRBV7-2	TRBJ2-1
CSAEQGARGYTF	TGCAGCGCAGAACAGGGGGCCCGGGGCTACACCTTC	TRBD1	many	TRBV29-1	TRBJ1-2
CASTKLGPNTEAFF	TGCGCCAGCACCAAATTAGGACCGAACACTGAAGCTTTCTTT	-	-	TRBV5-1	TRBJ1-1
CASRSTGGGQPQHF	TGTGCCAGCAGGAGCACAGGGGGCGGGCAGCCCCAGCATTTT	TRBD1	many	TRBV12-3/TRBV12-4	TRBJ1-5
CASSISGTGPYEQYF	TGCGCCAGCAGCATTTCCGGGACAGGGCCCTACGAGCAGTACTTC	TRBD1	many	TRBV5-1	TRBJ2-7
CASSLHEGYGSYGYTF	TGTGCCAGCAGTTTACACGAGGGATACGGTTCCTATGGCTACACCTTC	-	-	TRBV28	TRBJ1-2
CASSLATGTSGRARGTDTQYF	TGTGCCAGCAGTTTGGCTACCGGGACTAGCGGGAGGGCCCGGGGGACAGATACGCAGTATTTT	TRBD2	many	TRBV28	TRBJ2-3
CASIGVWVADTQYF	TGTGCCAGCATCGGGGTCTGGGTGGCAGATACGCAGTATTTT	-	-	TRBV28	TRBJ2-3
CSVSRAGSTDTQYF	TGCAGCGTTTCTAGGGCAGGGAGCACAGATACGCAGTATTTT	-	many	TRBV29-1	TRBJ2-3
CAWRTGSYEQYF	TGTGCCTGGAGAACAGGGTCCTACGAGCAGTACTTC	-	-	TRBV30	TRBJ2-7
CASSGLAGVGSMHEQYF	TGTGCCAGCAGTGGACTAGCGGGAGTGGGGTCTATGCACGAGCAGTACTTC	TRBD2	many	TRBV6-1	TRBJ2-7
CASNRDRVRLGTGELFF	TGCGCCAGCAACCGGGACAGGGTGCGGCTTGGGACCGGGGAGCTGTTTTTT	TRBD1	many	TRBV10-2	TRBJ2-2
CASSFPSSSGSYEQYF	TGTGCCAGCAGTTTTCCCTCGAGTAGCGGGAGCTACGAGCAGTACTTC	TRBD2	many	TRBV12-3/TRBV12-4	TRBJ2-7
CASSKSRGVAGLSYEQYF	TGTGCCAGCAGCAAATCGAGAGGAGTGGCGGGTCTCTCCTACGAGCAGTACTTC	-	many	TRBV21-1	TRBJ2-7
CASSLGLGLSGYTF	TGTGCCAGCAGTTTGGGTCTGGGGCTCAGTGGCTACACCTTC	-	many	TRBV12-3/TRBV12-4	TRBJ1-2